This T cell receptor (beta chain) was captured by sequencing in a study of cytomegalovirus exposure and HLA in healthy donors. Those who donated were healthy bone marrow donors. Though nominally healthy at sampling, donors likely had unrecorded immune exposures. A note on this clone: Antigen specificity is unknown.

The germline CDR1 and CDR2 sequences are LGHNA and YSLEER. The ends lost 0 bases at V and 13 bases at J; junction bases unmatched: 9. This CDR3 has 14 residues. A multiplex PCR was run with 60 Vbeta primers and 13 Jbeta primers. This table comes from immunoSEQ multiplex PCR, and its TCRdb copy is limited to in-frame clones, with some not included. The data show over 150,000 clones, with more than 80% seen just once and around 5% held by the top ten. Points from the study as a whole: Earlier analysis looked at TCR beta V segments, and most were productive about 90% or about 30% of the time. Presence/absence comparisons presumed near-even sequencing depth among donors.

Sample: PBMCs. The TCR was taken from a young man in good health and CMV-seronegative. The chain is built from TRBV4-3 and TRBJ2-1; 7 bases align to TRBD2. The CDR3 DNA follows: TGCGCCAGCAGCCAAGACCAAGGCGGGAGCGATCAGTTCTTC. Translating it yields CASSQDQGGSDQFF.